The 14 T cell receptor beta chains below were found in one sample sequenced in a study of blood T cell repertoires in COVID-19. Produced via immunoSEQ multiplex PCR; TCRdb's table is partial and in-frame only. The sample consists of some 150,000 clones, about nine tenths of them appearing once. Input material: peripheral blood. Every receptor here comes from a middle-aged man who had recovered from COVID-19.

The rearrangement joins TRBV10-3 to TRBJ1-1, with 8 nucleotides matching TRBD1. Germline V gene lookup returns CDR1 ENHRY and CDR2 SYGVKD. CDR3 length equals 16 residues. The junction had 7 bases not matched to a gene; V was cut back by 2 bases and J by 2 bases. As DNA, the CDR3 is TGTGCCATCAGTGAGCGCGGGACAGGTGCTAACACTGAAGCTTTCTTT. Translated, it gives CAISERGTGANTEAFF.

The chain is built from TRBV10-3 and TRBJ2-3; perhaps TRBD2 as D (6 bases). V was trimmed by 3 bases and J by 0 bases, leaving 10 bases between them. This CDR3 has 15 residues. The germline gives CDR1 ENHRY, CDR2 SYGVKD. The CDR3 bases are TGTGCCATCAGTGACTATAGCGGTAGCACAGATACGCAGTATTTT. Protein: CAISDYSGSTDTQYF.

The chain couples TRBV5-5 to TRBJ2-5; 8 positions agree with TRBD1. CDR1 and CDR2 (germline): SGHKS, YYEKEE (reference sequence). The CDR3 extends over 15 amino acids. V shed 3 bases, J shed 5 bases, and the junction held 9 bases outside the gene matches. The DNA for the CDR3 is TGTGCCAGCAGCTCCCTGCAGGGGGCATGGGAGACCCAGTACTTC. It is translated as CASSSLQGAWETQYF.

The V gene is TRBV7-2, the J gene TRBJ2-7, with TRBD2 matching 10 bases. Per germline, CDR1 SGHTA and CDR2 FQGNSA. Trimming removed 2 bases from V and 0 bases from J; junction bases left unmatched: 4. The CDR3 spans 16 residues. The CDR3 reads CASSLLLAGASYEQYF. The CDR3 nucleotides are TGTGCCAGCAGCTTACTTCTAGCGGGGGCCTCCTACGAGCAGTACTTC.

This clone showed up just a few times. The chain joins TRBV4-3 to TRBJ1-2, with D possibly matching TRBD1 (6 bases). Per the germline V gene, CDR1 is LGHNA and CDR2 is YSLEER. CDR3 size: 16 residues. Trimming cost V 2 bases and J 7 bases, with 20 bases left between them. The CDR3 nucleotides are TGCGCCAGCAGCCAAAGTGGAGCCAGGGGCCGCGGTGGCTACACCTTC. It codes for CASSQSGARGRGGYTF.

The chain couples TRBV4-1 to TRBJ1-5, with D unresolved. The CDR3 extends over 17 amino acids. Trimming took off 3 bases at V and 2 bases at J, with 17 bases between the two ends. Per the germline V gene, CDR1 is MGHRA and CDR2 is YSYEKL. The CDR3: CASSHDRVGLGNQPQHF. CDR3 bases: TGCGCCAGCAGCCACGATCGGGTTGGACTAGGCAATCAGCCCCAGCATTTT.

This clone appeared a single time. The chain is built from TRBV7-2 and TRBJ1-5, with D hard to call. The CDR3 consists of 13 residues. Trimming left V 2 bases short and J 3 bases short, with 5 bases between. Per the germline V gene, CDR1 is SGHTA and CDR2 is FQGNSA. CDR3 loop: CASSLNTNQPQHF. The CDR3 DNA reads as TGTGCCAGCAGCTTAAACACCAATCAGCCCCAGCATTTT.

This rearrangement joins TRBV7-8 to TRBJ2-7, with 7 bases matching TRBD2. Germline values: CDR1 SGHVS, CDR2 FQNEAQ. The CDR3 runs to 16 residues. Trimming took 1 base from V and 1 from J; bases not matched to a gene: 7. CDR3 DNA sequence: TGTGCCAGCAGCTTAGTTGGCGGGGAGGGGTCCTACGAGCAGTACTTC. Protein: CASSLVGGEGSYEQYF.

This chain joins TRBV5-5 and TRBJ2-1; 10 bases are shared with TRBD2. Germline V CDR1 and CDR2: SGHKS, YYEKEE (reference sequence). Trimming cost V 5 bases and J 8 bases; bases outside gene matches: 13. CDR3 size: 16 residues. The CDR3 bases are TGTGCCAGCAGTTCGGGTGTGGGACTAGCGCTCGATGAGCAGTTCTTC. It specifies CASSSGVGLALDEQFF.

This chain connects TRBV6-1 to TRBJ2-7; a weak D match, TRBD1 (5 bases). The V gene lost 1 base and the J gene lost 6 bases, with 16 bases spanning the gap. CDR3 length: 15 amino acids. In germline, CDR1 is MNHNS, CDR2 SASEGT. The DNA for the CDR3 is TGTGCCAGCAGTGAAGTTTCAGGGCTCGGTTTCGAGCAGTACTTC. Amino acids: CASSEVSGLGFEQYF.

The V call is TRBV29-1, the J call TRBJ1-2, with D possibly matching TRBD1 (6 bases). The V end was cut by 6 bases, the J end by 8 bases, with 13 bases between. CDR1 is SQVTM and CDR2 is ANQGSEA in the germline V gene. The CDR3 runs 11 residues. DNA for the CDR3: TGCAGCGTCGGGACATCTCGGGGCTACACCTTC. It is translated as CSVGTSRGYTF.

The rearrangement links TRBV15 to TRBJ2-1; D might be TRBD2 (6 bases). The CDR3 is made up of 13 amino acids. Trimming stripped 8 bases from V and 4 bases from J, with 12 bases between. The germline gives CDR1 LNHNV, CDR2 YYDKDF (reference sequence). CDR3 amino acids: CATGTPPYNEQFF. CDR3 in DNA: TGTGCCACCGGGACTCCCCCTTACAATGAGCAGTTCTTC.

The CDR3 DNA reads as TGTGCCAGCAGCCGCGGGACAGGGCCCTACGAGCAGTACTTC. It specifies CASSRGTGPYEQYF. This chain connects TRBV2 to TRBJ2-7, with TRBD1 matching over 9 bases. The CDR3 runs to 14 residues. V lost 6 bases and J lost 2; bases outside the gene matches: 5. Germline-derived CDR1 and CDR2 are SNHLY and FYNNEI. The whole variable domain, filled in from reference TRBV2 and TRBJ2-7, reads EPEVTQTPSHQVTQMGQEVILRCVPISNHLYFYWYRQILGQKVEFLVSFYNNEISEKSEIFDDQFSVERPDGSNFTLKIRSTKLEDSAMYFCASSRGTGPYEQYFGPGTRLTVT.

V is TRBV10-1 and J is TRBJ2-7; TRBD1 might be the D (5 bases). Germline assignment: CDR1 WNHNN and CDR2 SYGVQD (reference sequence). With 5 bases removed from V and 2 bases from J, the gap between germline ends came to 10 bases. This CDR3 is 13 amino acids long. CDR3 DNA: TGCGCCAGCAGTAAGGACACTACCTACGAGCAGTACTTC. Amino acids: CASSKDTTYEQYF.